A selection of T cell receptor beta chains follows, all from one sample in a study of OX40 agonist ivuxolimab in advanced cancers. Using immunoSEQ multiplex PCR, the repertoire was profiled, and TCRdb retains in-frame clones only, with some absent. The sample consists of about 14,000 clones, just under 75% of them appearing once. Specimen: CD4+ or CD8+ T cells sorted from blood, collected in a trial of the OX40 agonist ivuxolimab. The receptors originated from an adult with an advanced solid tumor such as melanoma, head and neck, liver or kidney cancer. Both conserved end residues are part of each CDR3. The D gene is left open where the match is weak. Clone size, where shown, is once, few, many, or a class for clones that have expanded.

>.|.|TRBJ1-2|TRBV7-2
CASSLVSENYGYTF
TGTGCCAGCAGCTTAGTTTCCGAGAACTATGGCTACACCTTC
>TRBD2|once|TRBJ2-2|TRBV30
CAWSPKYPPLAEKNTGELFF
TGTGCCTGGAGTCCCAAATATCCCCCGCTAGCGGAGAAAAACACCGGGGAGCTGTTTTTT
>TRBD2|.|TRBJ2-7|TRBV7-2
CASSLGAGLAYEQYF
TGTGCCAGCAGCTTAGGTGCTGGACTAGCCTACGAGCAGTACTTC
>.|.|TRBJ2-1|TRBV2
CASLLEATYNEQFF
TGTGCCAGCCTACTAGAGGCAACTTACAATGAGCAGTTCTTC
>.|.|TRBJ1-1|TRBV6-6
CASSYSENTEAFF
TGTGCCAGCAGTTACTCGGAGAACACTGAAGCTTTCTTT
>.|few|TRBJ1-5|TRBV27
CASNAGYSNQPQHF
TGTGCCAGCAATGCGGGTTATAGCAATCAGCCCCAGCATTTT
>.|once|TRBJ2-7|TRBV5-6
CASSLILIDEQYF
TGTGCCAGCAGCTTAATCTTGATTGACGAGCAGTACTTC
>.|.|TRBJ1-2|TRBV4-2
CASSLVQDRYTF
TGTGCCAGCAGCTTGGTGCAAGATCGCTACACCTTC
>.|.|TRBJ1-1|TRBV7-6
CASSLEVGVRAEAFF
TGTGCCAGCAGCTTAGAGGTTGGGGTCCGCGCTGAAGCTTTCTTT
>.|.|TRBJ2-7|TRBV27
CASSQDGESSYEQYF
TGTGCCAGCAGCCAGGACGGGGAGAGCTCCTACGAGCAGTACTTC
>.|few|TRBJ1-1|TRBV6-1
CASILEGEGLAEAFF
.
>TRBD1|.|TRBJ2-7|TRBV28
CASTQDRGSYEQYF
TGTGCCAGCACCCAAGACAGGGGGTCCTACGAGCAGTACTTC
>.|few|TRBJ1-3|TRBV7-6
CASSLTGGSGNTIYF
TGTGCCAGCAGCTTGACAGGCGGCTCTGGAAACACCATATATTTT
>TRBD1|.|TRBJ2-4|TRBV23-1
CASSLPVLGQGVSLAKNIQYF
TGCGCCAGCAGTCTCCCGGTTCTGGGACAGGGGGTCTCTCTAGCCAAAAACATTCAGTACTTC
>.|.|TRBJ1-3|TRBV9
CASSVGGSSGNTIYF
TGTGCCAGCAGCGTAGGCGGGTCCTCTGGAAACACCATATATTTT
>.|.|TRBJ1-1|TRBV7-9
CASSLGVTEAFF
TGTGCCAGCAGCTTAGGGGTCACTGAAGCTTTCTTT
>.|.|TRBJ2-1|TRBV10-2
CASNERELGYNEQFF
TGCGCCAGCAACGAACGGGAGTTGGGGTACAATGAGCAGTTCTTC
>.|medium-sized|TRBJ2-5|TRBV4-3
CASSQGSGAGETQYF
TGCGCCAGCAGCCAAGGTTCAGGGGCAGGAGAGACCCAGTACTTC
>.|.|TRBJ2-3|TRBV5-1
CASSLLQGGTDTQYF
TGCGCCAGCAGCTTACTACAGGGAGGCACAGATACGCAGTATTTT
>.|.|TRBJ2-7|TRBV5-6
CASSFGDYEQYF
TGTGCCAGCAGCTTCGGGGACTACGAGCAGTACTTC
>.|once|TRBJ2-1|TRBV19
CASRTPGPSNEQFF
TGTGCCAGTAGGACCCCGGGACCTTCCAATGAGCAGTTCTTC
>TRBD1|few|TRBJ1-1|TRBV5-1
CASSSDGRAGGTEAFF
TGCGCCAGCAGTTCGGACGGGCGGGCAGGGGGGACTGAAGCTTTCTTT